These 2 T cell receptor beta chains came from one sample sequenced in a study of T cells in Graves' hyperthyroidism and ophthalmopathy (dated by TCRdb to the late 2010s). The library relied on multiplex PCR. Data came from an Illumina HiSeq 2000. TCR beta CDR3 regions were amplified from RNA transcripts. For the first round of RT-PCR on the TCR CDR3, the HTBI primer set was used together with the Qiagen OneStep RT-PCR kit. TCRdb took the public reads, trimmed them with fastp at Q25, ran MiXCR for clone calling and kept in-frame beta chains. Rows matching on CDR3 protein sequence are summarized as one entry with the most common DNA and genes. Here the sample has roughly 400,000 distinct CDR3 sequences; roughly an eighth occur a single time. The biggest ten clones account for around 27% of the sample. Sequenced input: blood. Receptor source: a man aged 50 to 59 with Graves' ophthalmopathy.

This clonotype has ten or more counts. The rearrangement joins TRBV25-1 to TRBJ2-5; 13 nucleotides align to TRBD2. The CDR3 runs to 16 residues. V was pared by 6 bases and J by 3 bases, with 7 bases of the junction left unmatched. Germline V CDR1 and CDR2: MGHDK, SYGVNS. CDR3: CASSHRLAGGKETQYF. The CDR3 nucleotides read TGTGCCAGCAGCCATAGACTAGCGGGAGGAAAAGAGACCCAGTACTTC. The variable domain in full, with the rest retrieved from reference TRBV25-1 and TRBJ2-5, is EADIYQTPRYLVIGTGKKITLECSQTMGHDKMYWYQQDPGMELHLIHYSYGVNSTEKGDLSSESTVSRIRTEHFPLTLESARPSHTSQYLCASSHRLAGGKETQYFGPGTRLLVL.

This clonotype was seen many times. The CDR3 spells CSAKASGSNTDTQYF. The DNA of the CDR3 is TGCAGTGCCAAAGCTTCCGGCAGTAACACAGATACGCAGTATTTT. This chain connects TRBV20-1 to TRBJ2-3; D remains ambiguous. The CDR3 spans 15 residues. Per germline, CDR1 DFQATT and CDR2 SNEGSKA (reference sequence). V shed 6 bases and J shed 2 bases, with 18 bases lying between them.